The 8 T cell receptor beta chains below all came from one sample that was sequenced in a study of OX40 agonist ivuxolimab in advanced cancers. Library prep was done by the immunoSEQ multiplex PCR assay. TCRdb retrieved this table from immuneACCESS and kept in-frame rearrangements only. Not all clones are present; in checked studies, unresolved V genes account for under half, and no reason is known for the remainder. This sample is represented by around 20,000 clones; approximately 80% of them were singletons. The ten largest make up over 30% of the sample. Specimen: CD4+ or CD8+ T cells sorted from blood, collected in a trial of the OX40 agonist ivuxolimab. These receptors originate from an adult with an advanced solid tumor such as melanoma, head and neck, liver or kidney cancer.

The genes are TRBV2 and TRBJ2-1; perhaps TRBD1 as D (6 bases). This CDR3 has 14 residues. Trimming cost V 7 bases and J 4 bases, with 14 bases left between them. Germline CDR1 reads SNHLY; CDR2 reads FYNNEI. CDR3 DNA sequence: TGTGCCAGCACCTCGGAAACAGGGTACAATGAGCAGTTCTTC. It yields the protein CASTSETGYNEQFF.

The V and J genes are TRBV6-6 and TRBJ1-2; D may be TRBD1 (5 bases). The CDR3 is 13 residues long. Per germline, CDR1 MNHNY and CDR2 SVGAGI (reference sequence). Trimming took 2 bases from V and 3 from J, leaving 7 bases between them. Written as DNA, the CDR3 is TGTGCCAGCAGTTACGGGGGGGACTATGGCTACACCTTC. Its translation: CASSYGGDYGYTF.

The V and J genes are TRBV28 and TRBJ1-2, with TRBD1 identical over 9 bases. The CDR3 sequence is 15 residues long. Germline assignment: CDR1 MDHEN and CDR2 SYDVKM. V lost 5 bases and J lost 5; bases outside the gene matches: 9. CDR3 in DNA: TGTGCCAGCAGTAAAGGGACAGGGTTGTATTATGGCTACACCTTC. It translates to CASSKGTGLYYGYTF.

The J gene is TRBJ1-1, the V gene TRBV9, with D maybe TRBD1 (5 bases). Between the trimmed V and J ends, which lost 0 bases and 2 bases, there was a span of 11 bases. CDR3 length: 15 residues. Germline assignment: CDR1 SGDLS and CDR2 YYNGEE. In nucleotides, the CDR3 is TGTGCCAGCAGCGTAGAAGGGGCAGCAAACACTGAAGCTTTCTTT. This encodes CASSVEGAANTEAFF. Drawing the rest from reference TRBV9 and TRBJ1-1, the complete variable domain is DSGVTQTPKHLITATGQRVTLRCSPRSGDLSVYWYQQSLDQGLQFLIQYYNGEERAKGNILERFSAQQFPDLHSELNLSSLELGDSALYFCASSVEGAANTEAFFGQGTRLTVV.

The chain has TRBV19 and TRBJ2-7; D perhaps matches TRBD2 (5 bases). The V gene's germline CDR1 is LNHDA and CDR2 SQIVND (reference sequence). Trimming cost V 3 bases and J 6 bases, with 12 bases left between them. This CDR3 contains 13 residues. CDR3 sequence reads: CASSMVEGIEQYF. The CDR3 DNA reads TGTGCCAGTAGTATGGTAGAGGGAATCGAGCAGTACTTC.

This rearrangement joins TRBV6-1 to TRBJ1-2, with unresolved D. Between the trimmed V and J ends, which lost 5 bases and 1 base, there was a span of 8 bases. The CDR3 has 13 residues. Germline-derived CDR1 and CDR2 are MNHNS and SASEGT. As DNA, the CDR3 is TGTGCCAGCAGTTCCGGGAGTAACTATGGCTACACCTTC. It yields the protein CASSSGSNYGYTF.

This clone has just one count. V gene TRBV7-2 combines with J gene TRBJ2-6; 10 bases map to TRBD1. Looked up from germline, CDR1 is SGHTA and CDR2 is FQGNSA. V dropped 5 bases and J dropped 4; count of bases not matched to a gene: 11. This CDR3 has 18 residues. CDR3 nucleotides: TGTGCCAGCAGCCCCCGTCGGGGACAGGGGACCGGGGCCAACGTCCTGACTTTC. It encodes CASSPRRGQGTGANVLTF.

The V and J genes are TRBV13 and TRBJ1-2; no firm D call. Trimming shortened V by 0 bases and J by 7 bases, and 12 bases separated the two germline ends. CDR3 length: 14 amino acids. CDR1 is PRHDT, CDR2 FYEKMQ, per germline (reference sequence). The CDR3 is CASSLGEGDGGYTF. CDR3 nucleotides: TGTGCCAGCAGCTTAGGCGAGGGCGACGGTGGCTACACCTTC.